One and the same sample provided the 8 T cell receptor beta chains below, sequenced in a study of blood T cell repertoires in COVID-19. The assay was immunoSEQ multiplex PCR, and TCRdb's table has in-frame clones only and misses some. Here the sample spans around 260,000 clones, about 91% being singletons. Sequencing was carried out using peripheral blood. Receptors originate from a person aged 18 to 30 with COVID-19, enrolled during active disease.

The rearrangement joins TRBV7-2 to TRBJ1-4; D not certain. Per germline, CDR1 SGHTA and CDR2 FQGNSA. This CDR3 comprises 14 residues. The V and J ends lost 6 bases and 0 bases respectively, with 8 bases between them. In DNA, the CDR3 is TGTGCCAGCAGTCCGCGAGCAACTAATGAAAAACTGTTTTTT. It codes for CASSPRATNEKLFF. Looking up the rest from reference TRBV7-2 and TRBJ1-4 gives the full variable domain: GAGVSQSPSNKVTEKGKDVELRCDPISGHTALYWYRQSLGQGLEFLIYFQGNSAPDKSGLPSDRFSAERTGGSVSTLTIQRTQQEDSAVYLCASSPRATNEKLFFGSGTQLSVL.

The J gene is TRBJ2-2, the V gene TRBV5-1; 7 nucleotides agree with TRBD2. The V segment lost 2 bases and the J segment 1 base; nucleotides outside the gene matches: 2. CDR1 and CDR2 (germline): SGHRS, YFSETQ. The CDR3 runs to 15 residues. Here the CDR3 DNA reads TGCGCCAGCAGCTTCCTAGCGGTGAACACCGGGGAGCTGTTTTTT. Its translation: CASSFLAVNTGELFF.

The chain employs TRBV11-2 and TRBJ2-5; D is unclear. The CDR3 totals 14 residues. Germline V CDR1 and CDR2: SGHAT, FQNNGV. The V end was cut by 10 bases, the J end by 4 bases, with 19 bases between. The CDR3 spells CATTPLGRPETQYF. Written as DNA, the CDR3 is TGTGCCACCACCCCTTTGGGCAGGCCAGAGACCCAGTACTTC.

In its sample, this clone was seen once. The CDR3 DNA reads as TGTGCCAGCAGCTCAACCGGGACGGGGGACACTGAAGCTTTCTTT. Protein product: CASSSTGTGDTEAFF. This chain connects TRBV11-2 to TRBJ1-1, with a possible D match to TRBD1 (5 bases). V was cut by 4 bases and J by 3 bases, with 15 bases left in between. Germline CDR1 SGHAT, CDR2 FQNNGV. The CDR3 covers 15 residues.

The rearrangement links TRBV7-2 to TRBJ1-2; 10 bases match TRBD1. CDR3 length: 14 residues. The V gene end was trimmed by 0 bases and the J gene end by 8 bases; junction bases not matched to a gene: 3. The germline CDR1 and CDR2 sequences are SGHTA and FQGNSA. The CDR3 protein is CASSLAETGGGYTF. The CDR3 DNA reads TGTGCCAGCAGCTTAGCGGAGACAGGGGGCGGCTACACCTTC.

The chain recombines TRBV28 with TRBJ2-7; D may be TRBD1 (6 bases). V shed 8 bases and J shed 3 bases, with 11 bases lying between them. The germline CDR1 and CDR2 sequences are MDHEN and SYDVKM. CDR3 length: 12 amino acids. The CDR3 DNA sequence: TGTGCCAGCCGTATACAGGGCTACGAGCAGTACTTC. Protein sequence: CASRIQGYEQYF.

The chain carries TRBV5-1 and TRBJ2-1, with D perhaps TRBD2 (5 bases). V was cut by 2 bases and J by 12 bases, with 18 bases left in between. The CDR3 has 14 amino acids. The germline V gene has CDR1 SGHRS and CDR2 YFSETQ. DNA of the CDR3: TGCGCCAGCAGCTTAGGCGGAGGAGATGAGCCGCAGTTCTTC. This encodes CASSLGGGDEPQFF. The whole variable domain, filled in from reference TRBV5-1 and TRBJ2-1, reads KAGVTQTPRYLIKTRGQQVTLSCSPISGHRSVSWYQQTPGQGLQFLFEYFSETQRNKGNFPGRFSGRQFSNSRSEMNVSTLELGDSALYLCASSLGGGDEPQFFGPGTRLTVL.

The chain employs TRBV19 and TRBJ1-1; 12 positions match TRBD1. V shed 5 bases and J 7 bases; nucleotides not matched to a gene: 8. The CDR3 is 15 amino acids. The germline CDR1 and CDR2 sequences are LNHDA and SQIVND (reference sequence). This CDR3 is CASSPTGTGGGEAFF. Written as DNA, the CDR3 is TGTGCCAGTAGTCCAACCGGGACAGGGGGCGGTGAAGCTTTCTTT.